Each of the 10 T cell receptor beta chains below was sequenced from the same sample in a study of control samples from healthy donors and cancer patients. The method was immunoSEQ multiplex PCR; TCRdb's version includes in-frame clones alone and lacks a portion of them. The table shows tens of thousands of clones, with approximately 93% occurring only once. The sample comprised blood. These receptors came from a woman aged 25 to 39 in good health.

The gene calls are TRBV5-1 and TRBJ2-1; D uncertain. Per the germline V gene, CDR1 is SGHRS and CDR2 is YFSETQ. V gave up 5 bases and J gave up 5 bases, with 14 bases separating them. The CDR3 spans 14 residues. The CDR3 is CASRPALGDNEQFF. Here the CDR3 DNA reads TGCGCCAGCAGGCCTGCCCTTGGGGACAATGAGCAGTTCTTC.

In this sample, this clone turned up once. As DNA, the CDR3 is TGTGCCAGCAGTCCACCACAGGGTTGGGTTGTCGCTTTCTTT. Translated: CASSPPQGWVVAFF. The chain has TRBV28 and TRBJ1-1; weak D call: TRBD1 (6 bases). The germline CDR1 and CDR2 sequences are MDHEN and SYDVKM. The CDR3 totals 14 residues. Trimming shortened V by 5 bases and J by 11 bases, and 21 bases separated the two germline ends.

This chain links TRBV9 with TRBJ1-6; 7 bases line up with TRBD1. CDR1 and CDR2 from the germline V gene are SGDLS and YYNGEE. V lost 0 bases, J lost 8 bases, and 5 bases stayed unmatched. The CDR3 is made up of 15 amino acids. CDR3 residues: CASSVEGARHSPLHF. CDR3 in DNA: TGTGCCAGCAGCGTAGAGGGGGCGCGACATTCACCCCTCCACTTT.

The chain joins TRBV15 to TRBJ2-3; 8 nucleotides match TRBD2. J gave up 4 bases and V 1 base, and 10 bases lay outside the gene matches. CDR1 LNHNV and CDR2 YYDKDF come from the germline V gene (reference sequence). CDR3 length equals 17 residues. The CDR3, as DNA: TGTGCCACCAGCAGAGGGAAACGGGGGGGCCATGCAGATACGCAGTATTTT. This sequence encodes CATSRGKRGGHADTQYF.

The chain links TRBV2 to TRBJ1-6; D gene uncertain. V lost 2 bases and J 8 bases, leaving 13 bases between the germline ends. Germline CDR1 is SNHLY and CDR2 is FYNNEI. The CDR3 has 15 amino acids. DNA for the CDR3: TGTGCCAGCAGTGAATCGACTCCTTATTATTCACCCCTCCACTTT. It translates to CASSESTPYYSPLHF.

V and J are TRBV28 and TRBJ1-4; TRBD1 agrees at 8 bases. Germline trimming cut 4 bases from V and 2 bases from J; bases unmatched to any gene: 0. The CDR3 consists of 14 residues. The germline V gene has CDR1 MDHEN and CDR2 SYDVKM. The CDR3 bases are TGTGCCAGCAGTTACAGGGGGACTAATGAAAAACTGTTTTTT. It yields the protein CASSYRGTNEKLFF. The full variable domain, with the rest looked up from reference TRBV28 and TRBJ1-4, is DVKVTQSSRYLVKRTGEKVFLECVQDMDHENMFWYRQDPGLGLRLIYFSYDVKMKEKGDIPEGYSVSREKKERFSLILESASTNQTSMYLCASSYRGTNEKLFFGSGTQLSVL.

This clone appeared a single time. The chain has TRBV3-1 (or the pseudogene TRBV3-2) and TRBJ1-2; no clear D. Trimming cost V 1 base and J 8 bases, with 11 bases left between them. Germline V gives CDR1 LGHDT, CDR2 YNNKEL (reference sequence). The CDR3 totals 13 residues. The CDR3 is CASSQGVLGGYTF. CDR3 sequence (DNA): TGTGCCAGCAGCCAAGGGGTATTGGGAGGCTACACCTTC.

V gene TRBV5-1 combines with J gene TRBJ2-2; D not resolved. The germline V gene encodes CDR1 SGHRS and CDR2 YFSETQ. The CDR3 length is 14 residues. V was trimmed by 5 bases and J by 2 bases, leaving 10 bases between them. The CDR3 DNA is TGCGCCAGCAGGGTGGTGGGTAACACCGGGGAGCTGTTTTTT. It encodes CASRVVGNTGELFF.

The sample holds one count of this clone. The chain is built from TRBV7-8 and TRBJ2-7, with D maybe TRBD2 (5 bases). CDR1 and CDR2 from the germline V gene are SGHVS and FQNEAQ. V was clipped by 5 bases and J by 1 base, with 18 bases between them. CDR3 length: 16 residues. The CDR3, as DNA: TGTGCCAGCAGCCGTCGAGGGTGGCCCGATTCCTACGAGCAGTACTTC. Translation: CASSRRGWPDSYEQYF.

The chain has TRBV4-1 and TRBJ1-1; no reliable D call. The CDR3 extends over 17 amino acids. Germline V gene lookup returns CDR1 MGHRA and CDR2 YSYEKL. Deletions cut 0 bases from V and 4 bases from J, with 18 bases between. The CDR3 DNA reads as TGCGCCAGCAGCCAAGATATCCGAAGAGGACGTTTCACTGAAGCTTTCTTT. Residues: CASSQDIRRGRFTEAFF.